These T cell receptor beta chains were read from a single sample in a study of blood T cell repertoires in COVID-19. Sequencing was performed with immunoSEQ multiplex PCR; in TCRdb, only in-frame clones are kept and a portion is missing. The sample comprises 400,000 or so clones, 85% to 90% of which are singletons, and more than 0.7% rests with the top ten. The sequenced sample consisted of peripheral blood. These receptors originate from a young man with COVID-19, enrolled during active disease. CDR3s include the opening cysteine and the closing phenylalanine or tryptophan. D genes are given only for firm matches. Clone size appears in some rows only: once, few, many, or a class for an expanded clone.

abundance: -; j_gene: TRBJ2-7; v_gene: TRBV7-2; d_gene: -; CDR3aa: CASSLGLSAYEQYF; CDR3nt: TGTGCCAGCAGCTTGGGGCTCTCAGCCTACGAGCAGTACTTC
abundance: -; j_gene: TRBJ2-2; v_gene: TRBV6-5; d_gene: -; CDR3aa: CASRLAALSPGELFF; CDR3nt: TGTGCCAGCAGGTTAGCTGCTCTATCACCCGGGGAGCTGTTTTTT
abundance: once; j_gene: TRBJ2-1; v_gene: TRBV11-3; d_gene: TRBD2; CDR3aa: CASSFLAGGLVNEQFF; CDR3nt: TGTGCCAGCAGCTTTCTAGCGGGAGGGCTGGTCAATGAGCAGTTCTTC
abundance: -; j_gene: TRBJ2-5; v_gene: TRBV5-4; d_gene: -; CDR3aa: CASSSPPAGGGETQYF; CDR3nt: TGTGCCAGCAGCTCCCCCCCGGCGGGCGGCGGCGAGACCCAGTACTTC
abundance: -; j_gene: TRBJ1-5; v_gene: TRBV19; d_gene: -; CDR3aa: CASSILEGGNQPQHF; CDR3nt: TGTGCCAGTAGTATCCTCGAGGGAGGCAATCAGCCCCAGCATTTT
abundance: -; j_gene: TRBJ2-1; v_gene: TRBV4-1; d_gene: TRBD2; CDR3aa: CASSQAAGDEQFF; CDR3nt: TGCGCCAGCAGCCAAGCAGCGGGAGATGAGCAGTTCTTC
abundance: -; j_gene: TRBJ2-7; v_gene: TRBV7-9; d_gene: -; CDR3aa: CASSLGDSYEQYF; CDR3nt: TGTGCCAGCAGCTTAGGAGACTCGTACGAGCAGTACTTC
abundance: once; j_gene: TRBJ2-1; v_gene: TRBV7-2; d_gene: TRBD2; CDR3aa: CASSLVATSGYNEQFF; CDR3nt: TGTGCCAGCAGCTTAGTAGCGACTAGCGGTTACAATGAGCAGTTCTTC
abundance: -; j_gene: TRBJ1-1; v_gene: TRBV29-1; d_gene: TRBD1; CDR3aa: CSVSGQFMNTEAFF; CDR3nt: TGCAGCGTATCGGGACAGTTTATGAACACTGAAGCTTTCTTT
abundance: -; j_gene: TRBJ2-3; v_gene: TRBV6-2/TRBV6-3; d_gene: TRBD2; CDR3aa: CASSYSGSGGFLSQYF; CDR3nt: TGTGCCAGCAGTTACTCGGGTAGCGGGGGGTTCCTTTCGCAGTATTTT
abundance: -; j_gene: TRBJ2-5; v_gene: TRBV12-5; d_gene: TRBD1; CDR3aa: CASGTGGAETQYF; CDR3nt: TGTGCTAGTGGCACAGGGGGCGCGGAGACCCAGTACTTC
abundance: -; j_gene: TRBJ1-5; v_gene: TRBV5-1; d_gene: -; CDR3aa: CASSLKGDQPQHF; CDR3nt: TGCGCCAGCAGCTTAAAAGGGGATCAGCCCCAGCATTTT
abundance: -; j_gene: TRBJ1-1; v_gene: TRBV5-1; d_gene: TRBD1; CDR3aa: CASRDYRGGTEAFF; CDR3nt: TGCGCCAGCAGGGATTACAGGGGAGGTACTGAAGCTTTCTTT
abundance: -; j_gene: TRBJ2-7; v_gene: TRBV2; d_gene: TRBD2; CDR3aa: CASRVGTSGIHEQYF; CDR3nt: TGTGCCAGCAGAGTCGGGACTAGCGGTATCCACGAGCAGTACTTC
abundance: once; j_gene: TRBJ2-5; v_gene: TRBV28; d_gene: TRBD1; CDR3aa: CASSSLVGTGKGETQYF; CDR3nt: TGTGCCAGCAGTTCCCTCGTGGGGACAGGGAAAGGAGAGACCCAGTACTTC
abundance: -; j_gene: TRBJ1-1; v_gene: TRBV7-9; d_gene: -; CDR3aa: CASSAFEGTEAFF; CDR3nt: TGTGCCAGCAGCGCATTCGAGGGCACTGAAGCTTTCTTT
abundance: once; j_gene: TRBJ2-1; v_gene: TRBV12-3/TRBV12-4; d_gene: -; CDR3aa: CASSWTSRGEQFF; CDR3nt: TGTGCCAGCAGTTGGACGTCTAGGGGTGAGCAGTTCTTC
abundance: -; j_gene: TRBJ2-7; v_gene: TRBV7-9; d_gene: -; CDR3aa: CASSSSSFEQYF; CDR3nt: TGTGCCAGCAGCAGTTCTAGTTTCGAGCAGTACTTC
abundance: -; j_gene: TRBJ2-1; v_gene: TRBV12-5; d_gene: TRBD2; CDR3aa: CASGIAGGLFDEQFF; CDR3nt: TGTGCTAGTGGAATAGCGGGGGGACTTTTCGATGAGCAGTTCTTC
abundance: once; j_gene: TRBJ1-1; v_gene: TRBV14; d_gene: -; CDR3aa: CASSQAVNTEAFF; CDR3nt: TGTGCCAGCAGCCAGGCTGTGAACACTGAAGCTTTCTTT
abundance: -; j_gene: TRBJ1-4; v_gene: TRBV3-1/TRBV3-2; d_gene: TRBD1; CDR3aa: CASSPTGVEEKLFF; CDR3nt: TGTGCCAGCAGCCCGACAGGGGTAGAGGAAAAACTGTTTTTT
abundance: few; j_gene: TRBJ2-5; v_gene: TRBV2; d_gene: TRBD2; CDR3aa: CASSGLAGVETQYF; CDR3nt: TGTGCCAGCAGTGGACTAGCGGGAGTGGAGACCCAGTACTTC
abundance: -; j_gene: TRBJ1-6; v_gene: TRBV5-1; d_gene: -; CDR3aa: CASSLVGAPNSPLHF; CDR3nt: TGCGCCAGCAGCTTGGTAGGGGCACCTAATTCACCCCTCCACTTT
abundance: -; j_gene: TRBJ2-2; v_gene: TRBV29-1; d_gene: TRBD1; CDR3aa: CSVAGTANTGELFF; CDR3nt: TGCAGCGTTGCGGGGACAGCGAACACCGGGGAGCTGTTTTTT
abundance: -; j_gene: TRBJ2-2; v_gene: TRBV7-9; d_gene: -; CDR3aa: CASSNGGYTGELFF; CDR3nt: TGTGCCAGCAGCAATGGGGGGTACACCGGGGAGCTGTTTTTT
abundance: -; j_gene: TRBJ1-1; v_gene: TRBV5-1; d_gene: -; CDR3aa: CASSYLPGMDTEAFF; CDR3nt: TGCGCCAGCAGCTACCTCCCAGGGATGGACACTGAAGCTTTCTTT
abundance: once; j_gene: TRBJ1-5; v_gene: TRBV5-6; d_gene: TRBD1; CDR3aa: CASSTRTGTGFSNQPQHF; CDR3nt: TGTGCCAGCAGCACACGCACCGGGACAGGGTTTAGCAATCAGCCCCAGCATTTT
abundance: -; j_gene: TRBJ2-5; v_gene: TRBV7-9; d_gene: -; CDR3aa: CASSLHRPETQYF; CDR3nt: TGTGCCAGCAGCTTACACAGGCCAGAGACCCAGTACTTC
abundance: -; j_gene: TRBJ2-3; v_gene: TRBV24-1; d_gene: -; CDR3aa: CATSGDIPAQYF; CDR3nt: TGTGCCACCAGTGGTGACATCCCGGCGCAGTATTTT
abundance: once; j_gene: TRBJ2-1; v_gene: TRBV11-2; d_gene: TRBD2; CDR3aa: CASSLDISGSIDEQFF; CDR3nt: TGTGCCAGCAGCTTAGACATTAGCGGGAGTATCGATGAGCAGTTCTTC
abundance: -; j_gene: TRBJ2-7; v_gene: TRBV27; d_gene: TRBD1; CDR3aa: CASSLSGTGGEQYF; CDR3nt: TGTGCCAGCAGTTTAAGCGGGACAGGGGGCGAGCAGTACTTC
abundance: -; j_gene: TRBJ2-7; v_gene: TRBV6-5; d_gene: TRBD2; CDR3aa: CASQSSGETYEQYF; CDR3nt: TGTGCCAGCCAATCTAGCGGGGAAACCTACGAGCAGTACTTC
abundance: -; j_gene: TRBJ2-3; v_gene: TRBV2; d_gene: TRBD2; CDR3aa: CASRLAGVADTQYF; CDR3nt: TGTGCCAGCCGACTAGCGGGAGTCGCAGATACGCAGTATTTT
abundance: -; j_gene: TRBJ1-2; v_gene: TRBV15; d_gene: -; CDR3aa: CATSRDRSGYYGYTF; CDR3nt: TGTGCCACCAGCAGAGATCGGAGCGGTTACTATGGCTACACCTTC
abundance: -; j_gene: TRBJ1-2; v_gene: TRBV5-6; d_gene: TRBD1; CDR3aa: CASSLGTGLANYGYTF; CDR3nt: TGTGCCAGCAGCTTGGGGACAGGGCTAGCTAACTATGGCTACACCTTC
abundance: -; j_gene: TRBJ1-5; v_gene: TRBV4-1; d_gene: -; CDR3aa: CASSQDGAGPNQPQHF; CDR3nt: TGCGCCAGCAGCCAAGATGGGGCAGGGCCTAATCAGCCCCAGCATTTT
abundance: -; j_gene: TRBJ1-5; v_gene: TRBV9; d_gene: -; CDR3aa: CASSAGGYSNQPQHF; CDR3nt: TGTGCCAGCAGCGCGGGGGGATATAGCAATCAGCCCCAGCATTTT
abundance: -; j_gene: TRBJ1-3; v_gene: TRBV6-5; d_gene: -; CDR3aa: CASPGQFGPGNTIYF; CDR3nt: TGTGCCAGCCCCGGACAGTTTGGCCCTGGAAACACCATATATTTT
abundance: -; j_gene: TRBJ2-6; v_gene: TRBV13; d_gene: -; CDR3aa: CASSSNAGDSSGANVLTF; CDR3nt: TGTGCCAGCAGCTCCAACGCCGGTGACAGCTCTGGGGCCAACGTCCTGACTTTC
abundance: -; j_gene: TRBJ2-7; v_gene: TRBV5-1; d_gene: -; CDR3aa: CASSFAPGVAYEQYF; CDR3nt: TGCGCCAGCAGCTTTGCGCCAGGGGTCGCCTACGAGCAGTACTTC
abundance: -; j_gene: TRBJ1-2; v_gene: TRBV6-5; d_gene: TRBD1; CDR3aa: CASSRDSSNYGYTF; CDR3nt: TGTGCCAGCAGTAGGGACAGTAGTAACTATGGCTACACCTTC
abundance: -; j_gene: TRBJ1-5; v_gene: TRBV30; d_gene: TRBD1; CDR3aa: CAWGTGALYSNQPQHF; CDR3nt: TGTGCCTGGGGGACAGGGGCCCTCTATAGCAATCAGCCCCAGCATTTT
abundance: -; j_gene: TRBJ1-1; v_gene: TRBV7-9; d_gene: -; CDR3aa: CASSLGQLEAFF; CDR3nt: TGTGCCAGCAGCTTGGGACAACTTGAAGCTTTCTTT
abundance: -; j_gene: TRBJ1-1; v_gene: TRBV19; d_gene: TRBD1; CDR3aa: CASSTQGATAEAFF; CDR3nt: TGTGCCAGTAGTACCCAGGGGGCTACGGCTGAAGCTTTCTTT
abundance: -; j_gene: TRBJ2-7; v_gene: TRBV11-2; d_gene: -; CDR3aa: CASSWSYEQYF; CDR3nt: TGTGCCAGCAGCTGGAGCTACGAGCAGTACTTC
abundance: -; j_gene: TRBJ2-7; v_gene: TRBV11-3; d_gene: TRBD2; CDR3aa: CASSHPGLAGWSYEQYF; CDR3nt: TGTGCCAGCAGCCACCCGGGACTAGCGGGTTGGTCCTACGAGCAGTACTTC
abundance: -; j_gene: TRBJ1-2; v_gene: TRBV6-2/TRBV6-3; d_gene: -; CDR3aa: CASSNGAGYGYTF; CDR3nt: TGTGCCAGCAGCAATGGGGCAGGCTATGGCTACACCTTC
abundance: -; j_gene: TRBJ1-1; v_gene: TRBV5-4; d_gene: -; CDR3aa: CASSGPTGMNTEAFF; CDR3nt: TGTGCCAGCAGTGGACCGACAGGTATGAACACTGAAGCTTTCTTT
abundance: -; j_gene: TRBJ2-1; v_gene: TRBV27; d_gene: -; CDR3aa: CASSLYGRSYNEQFF; CDR3nt: TGTGCCAGCAGTTTATACGGGAGATCCTACAATGAGCAGTTCTTC
abundance: -; j_gene: TRBJ1-5; v_gene: TRBV5-1; d_gene: TRBD1; CDR3aa: CASSPGQGGNQPQHF; CDR3nt: TGCGCCAGCAGCCCCGGACAGGGAGGGAATCAGCCCCAGCATTTT
abundance: -; j_gene: TRBJ2-1; v_gene: TRBV4-1; d_gene: TRBD1; CDR3aa: CASQYRDRGDEQFF; CDR3nt: TGCGCCAGCCAATACCGGGACAGGGGCGATGAGCAGTTCTTC
abundance: -; j_gene: TRBJ2-1; v_gene: TRBV15; d_gene: TRBD2; CDR3aa: CATSGDYYNEQFF; CDR3nt: TGTGCCACCAGCGGGGACTACTACAATGAGCAGTTCTTC
abundance: -; j_gene: TRBJ1-3; v_gene: TRBV2; d_gene: -; CDR3aa: CASSGVEGSGNTIYF; CDR3nt: TGTGCCAGCAGTGGGGTCGAGGGCTCTGGAAACACCATATATTTT
abundance: once; j_gene: TRBJ1-1; v_gene: TRBV14; d_gene: -; CDR3aa: CASSQFGFTEAFF; CDR3nt: TGTGCCAGCAGCCAGTTCGGGTTCACTGAAGCTTTCTTT
abundance: once; j_gene: TRBJ1-1; v_gene: TRBV12-3/TRBV12-4; d_gene: -; CDR3aa: CASSFKTEAFF; CDR3nt: TGTGCCAGCAGTTTCAAAACTGAAGCTTTCTTT
abundance: -; j_gene: TRBJ1-6; v_gene: TRBV7-8; d_gene: TRBD1; CDR3aa: CASSGDRLNSPLHF; CDR3nt: TGTGCCAGCAGCGGGGACAGGCTTAATTCACCCCTCCACTTT
abundance: -; j_gene: TRBJ2-3; v_gene: TRBV18; d_gene: -; CDR3aa: CASSFLDRGTDTQYF; CDR3nt: TGTGCCAGCTCCTTCCTAGATCGGGGCACAGATACGCAGTATTTT
abundance: -; j_gene: TRBJ2-7; v_gene: TRBV14; d_gene: -; CDR3aa: CASSDVRRYYEQYF; CDR3nt: TGTGCCAGCAGCGACGTGCGGCGCTACTACGAGCAGTACTTC
abundance: once; j_gene: TRBJ2-2; v_gene: TRBV7-3; d_gene: -; CDR3aa: CASSLGTNTGELFF; CDR3nt: TGTGCCAGCAGCTTAGGGACTAACACCGGGGAGCTGTTTTTT
abundance: -; j_gene: TRBJ2-3; v_gene: TRBV25-1; d_gene: -; CDR3aa: CASTGQISTDTQYF; CDR3nt: TGTGCCAGCACGGGTCAGATAAGCACAGATACGCAGTATTTT